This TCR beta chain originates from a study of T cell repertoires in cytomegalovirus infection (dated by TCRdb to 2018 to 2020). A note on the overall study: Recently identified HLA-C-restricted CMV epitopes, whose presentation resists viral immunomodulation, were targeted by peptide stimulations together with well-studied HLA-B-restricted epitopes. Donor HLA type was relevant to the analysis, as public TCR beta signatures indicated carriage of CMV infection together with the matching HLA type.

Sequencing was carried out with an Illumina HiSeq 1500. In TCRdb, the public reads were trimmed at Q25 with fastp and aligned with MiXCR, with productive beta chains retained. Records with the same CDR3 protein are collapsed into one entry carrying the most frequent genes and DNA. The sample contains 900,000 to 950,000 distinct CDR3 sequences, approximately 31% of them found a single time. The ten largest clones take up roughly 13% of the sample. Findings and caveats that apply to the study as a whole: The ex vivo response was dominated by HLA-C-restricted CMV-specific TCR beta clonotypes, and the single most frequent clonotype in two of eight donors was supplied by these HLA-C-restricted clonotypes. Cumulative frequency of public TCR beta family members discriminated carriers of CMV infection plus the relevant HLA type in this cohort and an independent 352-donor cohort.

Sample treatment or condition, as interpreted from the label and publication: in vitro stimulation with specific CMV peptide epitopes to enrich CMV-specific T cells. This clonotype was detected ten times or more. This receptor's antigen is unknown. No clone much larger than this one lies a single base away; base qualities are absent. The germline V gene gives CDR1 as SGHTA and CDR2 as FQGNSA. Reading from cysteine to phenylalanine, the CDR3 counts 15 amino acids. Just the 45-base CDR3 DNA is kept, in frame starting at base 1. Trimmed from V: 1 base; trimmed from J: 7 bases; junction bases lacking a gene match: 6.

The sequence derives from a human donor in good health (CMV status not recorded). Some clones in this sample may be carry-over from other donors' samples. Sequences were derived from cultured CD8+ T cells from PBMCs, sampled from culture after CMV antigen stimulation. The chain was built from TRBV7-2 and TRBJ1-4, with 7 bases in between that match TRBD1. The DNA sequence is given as TGTGCCAGCAGCTTAGGCGGGGCAGGGGGTGAAAAACTGTTTTTT. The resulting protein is CASSLGGAGGEKLFF.